This TCR beta chain was sequenced during a study of OX40 agonist ivuxolimab in advanced cancers. Looking at the study overall: Eligibility admitted prior anti-PD-1, anti-PD-L1 or anti-CTLA-4 therapy; about 42% had some.

Comments on this clone: The target antigen is unknown.

Study results and caveats: By week 6 at 0.1 to 3.0 mg/kg, blood CD4+ and CD8+ T cells had expanded clonally.

Germline CDR1 and CDR2: SGHAT and FQDESV (reference sequence). V dropped 2 bases and J dropped 11 bases, with 14 bases sitting between them. The CDR3 sequence is 13 residues long. Assay used: immunoSEQ multiplex PCR; TCRdb lists only in-frame clones, some missing. The table shows roughly 56,000 clones, with about 86% occurring only once. The chain carries TRBV11-1 and TRBJ2-3; possible D gene TRBD2, 5 bases. This receptor was identified in an adult with an advanced solid tumor such as melanoma, head and neck, liver or kidney cancer. Sample: CD4+ or CD8+ T cells sorted from blood, taken in a trial of the OX40 agonist ivuxolimab. The DNA for the CDR3 is TGTGCCAGCAGCTTACGGGGAGCGGAGAAGCAGTATTTT. It yields the protein CASSLRGAEKQYF.